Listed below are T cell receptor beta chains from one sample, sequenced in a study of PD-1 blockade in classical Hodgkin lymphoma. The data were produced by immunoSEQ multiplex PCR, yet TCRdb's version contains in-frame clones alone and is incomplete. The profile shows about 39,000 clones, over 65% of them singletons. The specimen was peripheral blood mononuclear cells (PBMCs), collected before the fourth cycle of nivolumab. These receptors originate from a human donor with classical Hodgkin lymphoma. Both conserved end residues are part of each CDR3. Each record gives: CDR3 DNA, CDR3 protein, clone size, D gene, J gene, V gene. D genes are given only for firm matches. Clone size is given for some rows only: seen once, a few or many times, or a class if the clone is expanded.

CDR3nt: TGTGCCAGCTCCCCCGCTAGCGGGGGCATTTACAATGAGCAGTTCTTC; CDR3aa: CASSPASGGIYNEQFF; abundance: .; d_gene: TRBD2; j_gene: TRBJ2-1; v_gene: TRBV18
CDR3nt: TGCGCCAGCACCTGGAGGGGACCTAGCACAGATACGCAGTATTTT; CDR3aa: CASTWRGPSTDTQYF; abundance: .; d_gene: .; j_gene: TRBJ2-3; v_gene: TRBV5-1
CDR3nt: TGTGCCAGCAGCTCTGATGGAAACACCATATATTTT; CDR3aa: CASSSDGNTIYF; abundance: .; d_gene: .; j_gene: TRBJ1-3; v_gene: TRBV6-5
CDR3nt: TGTGCCAGCTCGCGAAATGGGGGAGCGAACACCGGGGAGCTGTTTTTT; CDR3aa: CASSRNGGANTGELFF; abundance: once; d_gene: .; j_gene: TRBJ2-2; v_gene: TRBV18
CDR3nt: TGTGCCAGTAGTATAGGAACAGGACTGAACTATGGCTACACCTTC; CDR3aa: CASSIGTGLNYGYTF; abundance: .; d_gene: .; j_gene: TRBJ1-2; v_gene: TRBV19
CDR3nt: TGTGCCAGCAGCTTTCTTAGCGGGGGGGCGGAAAATGAGCAGTTCTTC; CDR3aa: CASSFLSGGAENEQFF; abundance: .; d_gene: TRBD2; j_gene: TRBJ2-1; v_gene: TRBV7-2
CDR3nt: TGCGCCAGCAGCTGCGGACAGGGGGTGAAGGATCAGCCCCAGCATTTT; CDR3aa: CASSCGQGVKDQPQHF; abundance: .; d_gene: TRBD1; j_gene: TRBJ1-5; v_gene: TRBV5-1
CDR3nt: TGTGCTAGCAGCTCTAGCGGGGGGGGCACAGATACGCAGTATTTT; CDR3aa: CASSSSGGGTDTQYF; abundance: .; d_gene: TRBD2; j_gene: TRBJ2-3; v_gene: TRBV7-7
CDR3nt: TGTGCCAGCACAGAGTCGGGACTGAACTATGGCTACACCTTC; CDR3aa: CASTESGLNYGYTF; abundance: .; d_gene: .; j_gene: TRBJ1-2; v_gene: TRBV6-1
CDR3nt: TGTGCCATCAGGGGGACAGAGCGGAACACTGAAGCTTTCTTT; CDR3aa: CAIRGTERNTEAFF; abundance: .; d_gene: TRBD1; j_gene: TRBJ1-1; v_gene: TRBV10-3
CDR3nt: TGCGCCAGCAGTCTACAGGCGAACACTGAAGCTTTCTTT; CDR3aa: CASSLQANTEAFF; abundance: .; d_gene: .; j_gene: TRBJ1-1; v_gene: TRBV5-1
CDR3nt: TGTGCCAGCAGCTTGGTCAGCAATCAGCCCCAGCATTTT; CDR3aa: CASSLVSNQPQHF; abundance: once; d_gene: .; j_gene: TRBJ1-5; v_gene: TRBV5-5
CDR3nt: TGTGCCAGTAGTATAAACAGGGATCAAGATACGCAGTATTTT; CDR3aa: CASSINRDQDTQYF; abundance: .; d_gene: .; j_gene: TRBJ2-3; v_gene: TRBV19
CDR3nt: TGTGCCAGCAGGGCGGGGGCAGGGGGCAATGAGCAGTTCTTC; CDR3aa: CASRAGAGGNEQFF; abundance: .; d_gene: .; j_gene: TRBJ2-1; v_gene: TRBV2
CDR3nt: TGTGCCATCGCCCGAGACCGGACAGGGTTCGAGCAGTACTTC; CDR3aa: CAIARDRTGFEQYF; abundance: .; d_gene: TRBD1; j_gene: TRBJ2-7; v_gene: TRBV10-3
CDR3nt: TGTGCCGCTTCTGGACAGGGCGACACCGGGGAGCTGTTTTTT; CDR3aa: CAASGQGDTGELFF; abundance: .; d_gene: TRBD1; j_gene: TRBJ2-2; v_gene: TRBV19
CDR3nt: TGTGCCAGTAGTGACAGGGGGCGGGAAACGCAGTATTTT; CDR3aa: CASSDRGRETQYF; abundance: .; d_gene: TRBD1; j_gene: TRBJ2-3; v_gene: TRBV19
CDR3nt: TGTGCCAGCAGCAGGGGGTCCTTCCAAGAGACCCAGTACTTC; CDR3aa: CASSRGSFQETQYF; abundance: .; d_gene: .; j_gene: TRBJ2-5; v_gene: TRBV5-4
CDR3nt: TGTGCCATCAGTATCGATGGCAGTGAAAAACTGTTTTTT; CDR3aa: CAISIDGSEKLFF; abundance: medium-sized; d_gene: .; j_gene: TRBJ1-4; v_gene: TRBV10-3
CDR3nt: TGCAGCGTTGAAGATCACCAGGGGGACTATGGCTACACCTTC; CDR3aa: CSVEDHQGDYGYTF; abundance: .; d_gene: TRBD1; j_gene: TRBJ1-2; v_gene: TRBV29-1
CDR3nt: TGTGCCAGCAGCTTGGGACTAGCGGGGGGCCGGGAGACCCAGTACTTC; CDR3aa: CASSLGLAGGRETQYF; abundance: .; d_gene: TRBD2; j_gene: TRBJ2-5; v_gene: TRBV7-8
CDR3nt: TGTGCCAGCAGCAAGGGGGTAACAGGGGGCAGGGAGACCCAGTACTTC; CDR3aa: CASSKGVTGGRETQYF; abundance: .; d_gene: .; j_gene: TRBJ2-5; v_gene: TRBV21-1
CDR3nt: TGTGCCAGCAGCGCCAGAGGACAGGGGTACACCGGGGAGCTGTTTTTT; CDR3aa: CASSARGQGYTGELFF; abundance: .; d_gene: TRBD1; j_gene: TRBJ2-2; v_gene: TRBV9
CDR3nt: TGTGCCAGCTCACCTCCCTCTAGCACAGATACGCAGTATTTT; CDR3aa: CASSPPSSTDTQYF; abundance: .; d_gene: .; j_gene: TRBJ2-3; v_gene: TRBV18
CDR3nt: TGTGCCAGCAGCCAGTCCGTCCTGAACACTGAAGCTTTCTTT; CDR3aa: CASSQSVLNTEAFF; abundance: .; d_gene: .; j_gene: TRBJ1-1; v_gene: TRBV9
CDR3nt: TGCGCCAGCAGCTTGGCCCCAGTCACAGATACGCAGTATTTT; CDR3aa: CASSLAPVTDTQYF; abundance: .; d_gene: .; j_gene: TRBJ2-3; v_gene: TRBV5-1
CDR3nt: TGCAGCGTCCCTAACCCCAGCGGGGGGGAGACCCAGTACTTC; CDR3aa: CSVPNPSGGETQYF; abundance: .; d_gene: TRBD2; j_gene: TRBJ2-5; v_gene: TRBV29-1